This TCR beta chain derives from a study of graft-versus-host responses after intestinal transplantation. Across the whole study: Transplantation in recipients was multivisceral, liver-intestinal, or isolated intestinal. All of the recipients had induction that used anti-thymocyte globulin, then tacrolimus and steroids for approximately 3 years.

Of note for this clone: No antigen is known for it.

Trimming took 3 bases from V and 1 from J; bases not matched to a gene: 7. The length of the CDR3 is 15 residues. Germline values: CDR1 SGHRS, CDR2 YFSETQ. Overall study results and limits: GvH clones appeared in recipient marrow, some first in ileum or blood.

Repertoires were generated with immunoSEQ multiplex PCR, while TCRdb's copy carries only in-frame clones and drops some. The sample shows about 120,000 clones, 85% to 95% of them seen only once. Here the sequenced sample was unstimulated CD8+ T cells sorted from spleen or lymph node cells, taken before intestinal transplant. The rearrangement links TRBV5-1 to TRBJ2-7, with 7 bases identical to TRBD2. This sequence was found in a human donor who received an intestinal transplant. The CDR3 coding sequence is TGCGCCAGCAGCTGGTTACCGGGAGGATCCTACGAGCAGTACTTC. Translation: CASSWLPGGSYEQYF.